Below, 32 T cell receptor beta chains from the same sample are listed, as sequenced in a study of blood T cells in healthy people across ages. Next came a second PCR, run for about 7 to 12 cycles, which used a sample-barcoded 5' primer along with a J-beta primer mix. Using its own MiXCR run on the 5' RACE reads, TCRdb lists one record per CDR3 protein. The top ten hold approximately 29% of the sample, which has 700,000 or so distinct CDR3 sequences, roughly 41% seen once. The sequencing sample was made of blood. These receptors originate from a man older than 75 in good health.

This chain connects TRBV12-5 to TRBJ2-7; 8 positions agree with TRBD2. V shed 6 bases and J 7 bases; nucleotides not matched to a gene: 14. Germline assignment: CDR1 LGHNT and CDR2 FRNRAP. The CDR3 length is 15 residues. The CDR3 sequence is CASGLASGSLPEQYF. CDR3 bases: TGTGCTAGTGGACTAGCGAGCGGGAGTTTGCCTGAGCAGTACTTC. The full variable domain, its missing parts supplied by reference TRBV12-5 and TRBJ2-7, is DARVTQTPRHKVTEMGQEVTMRCQPILGHNTVFWYRQTMMQGLELLAYFRNRAPLDDSGMPKDRFSAEMPDATLATLKIQPSEPRDSAVYFCASGLASGSLPEQYFGPGTRLTVT.

The V call is TRBV20-1, the J call TRBJ1-1; D is ambiguous. Trimming pared 5 bases from V and 6 bases from J, leaving 10 bases between. Germline CDR1 DFQATT, CDR2 SNEGSKA (reference sequence). There are 11 residues in the CDR3. CDR3 bases: TGCAGTGCTCTAAGGTTGGCTGAAGCTTTCTTT. Its protein product is CSALRLAEAFF.

This chain links TRBV4-3 with TRBJ1-4, with 9 nucleotides matching TRBD1. This CDR3 region has 16 residues. The germline CDR1 and CDR2 sequences are LGHNA and YSLEER. Trimming removed 0 bases from V and 7 bases from J; junction bases left unmatched: 6. The CDR3: CASSQDQGQGGEKLFF. CDR3 sequence (DNA): TGCGCCAGCAGCCAAGATCAGGGACAGGGTGGTGAAAAACTGTTTTTT.

A note on this clonotype: Its ends do not fully match the called genes, so a read error is possible. J is TRBJ2-2 and V is TRBV5-1, with 7 bases matching TRBD1. Germline CDR1 SGHRS, CDR2 YFSETQ. The CDR3 loop spans 16 amino acids. The chain's CDR3 is CASSHIGQANTGELFF. CDR3 coding DNA: TGTGCCAGCAGCCATATAGGACAGGCGAACACCGGGGAGCTGTTTTTT.

The J gene is TRBJ2-5, the V gene TRBV7-2, with D tentatively TRBD1 (7 bases). This CDR3 has 17 amino acids. Between the trimmed V and J ends, which lost 4 bases and 11 bases, there was a span of 29 bases. The germline gives CDR1 SGHTA, CDR2 FQGNSA. The CDR3, as DNA: TGTGCCAGCAGCTCCGGGCAGGGGGGCTTCTCCTACAATGAGCAGTACTTC. Translated: CASSSGQGGFSYNEQYF. The whole variable domain, filled in from reference TRBV7-2 and TRBJ2-5, reads GAGVSQSPSNKVTEKGKDVELRCDPISGHTALYWYRQSLGQGLEFLIYFQGNSAPDKSGLPSDRFSAERTGGSVSTLTIQRTQQEDSAVYLCASSSGQGGFSYNEQYFGPGTRLLVL.

This clonotype turned up a few times. The rearrangement joins TRBV28 to TRBJ2-3, with a weak D call TRBD2 (5 bases). The CDR3 totals 14 residues. V lost 7 bases and J 7 bases, leaving 18 bases between the germline ends. CDR1 and CDR2 (germline): MDHEN, SYDVKM. As DNA, the CDR3 is TGTGCCAGCACCAATACTTTCCGGAGGTATACGCAGTATTTT. Amino acid sequence: CASTNTFRRYTQYF.

This clonotype was seen at least ten times. The chain combines TRBV20-1 with TRBJ2-7; no reliable D call. Trimming left V 4 bases short and J 0 bases short, with 7 bases between. CDR3 length: 12 residues. Germline lookup yields CDR1 DFQATT and CDR2 SNEGSKA (reference sequence). The CDR3 DNA follows: TGCAGTGCTAAACCCGGCTCCTACGAGCAGTACTTC. It yields the protein CSAKPGSYEQYF.

The V and J genes are TRBV20-1 and TRBJ2-4; 9 bases agree with TRBD2. CDR1 is DFQATT, CDR2 SNEGSKA, per germline (reference sequence). The CDR3 runs to 17 residues. The CDR3 DNA follows: TGCAATGCCGCCGAAGCTAGCGGGATTATCGCCAAAAACATTCAGTACTTC. It specifies CNAAEASGIIAKNIQYF.

The chain has TRBV28 and TRBJ2-7; possible D gene TRBD2, 6 bases. Germline assignment: CDR1 MDHEN and CDR2 SYDVKM. The CDR3 spans 14 residues. Trimming removed 2 bases from V and 1 base from J, with 9 bases in between. The CDR3 reads CASSLVGTSYEQYF. The DNA of the CDR3 is TGTGCCAGCAGTTTAGTTGGGACTTCCTACGAGCAGTACTTC.

This sequence joins TRBV20-1 and TRBJ2-1; D possibly corresponds to TRBD1 (6 bases). Trimming took off 3 bases at V and 0 bases at J, with 18 bases between the two ends. The CDR3 contains 17 residues. Germline CDR1 DFQATT, CDR2 SNEGSKA (reference sequence). This CDR3 is CSARETGPLSSYNEQFF. CDR3 bases: TGCAGTGCTAGGGAAACAGGGCCCCTAAGCTCCTACAATGAGCAGTTCTTC.

V usage is TRBV6-2 or TRBV6-3 and J usage is TRBJ2-1; 11 bases line up with TRBD2. The CDR3 is 16 amino acids. V lost 4 bases and J lost 4; bases outside the gene matches: 6. Germline V CDR1 and CDR2: MNHEY, SVGEGT. The CDR3 is CASSSPGLAVYNEQFF. The CDR3 DNA reads TGTGCCAGCAGTTCCCCGGGACTAGCGGTATACAATGAGCAGTTCTTC.

The chain links TRBV6-2 or TRBV6-3 to TRBJ2-3; 8 bases agree with TRBD2. V shed 6 bases, J shed 0 bases, and the junction held 8 bases outside the gene matches. The CDR3 loop spans 16 amino acids. The V gene's germline CDR1 is MNHEY and CDR2 SVGEGT. The DNA for the CDR3 is TGTGCCAGCAGAAACGGGCTAGCGGGCAGCACAGATACGCAGTATTTT. It encodes CASRNGLAGSTDTQYF.

The chain has TRBV6-2 or TRBV6-3 and TRBJ2-7; 9 nucleotides line up with TRBD1. The CDR3 is made up of 14 amino acids. Germline V CDR1 and CDR2: MNHEY, SVGEGT. V shed 0 bases and J 4 bases; nucleotides not matched to a gene: 1. CDR3 bases: TGTGCCAGCAGTTACTCGGGACAGGGTTACGAGCAGTACTTC. Protein product: CASSYSGQGYEQYF.

The chain couples TRBV5-1 to TRBJ1-1; D not resolved. The CDR3 is 13 residues long. V shed 4 bases and J shed 5 bases, with 12 bases lying between them. CDR1 is SGHRS and CDR2 is YFSETQ in the germline V gene. Written as DNA, the CDR3 is TGCGCCAGCAGCGCCGGAGAAGGGACTGAAGCTTTCTTT. Encoded protein: CASSAGEGTEAFF. The full variable domain, in which reference TRBV5-1 and TRBJ1-1 provide the parts outside the CDR3, is KAGVTQTPRYLIKTRGQQVTLSCSPISGHRSVSWYQQTPGQGLQFLFEYFSETQRNKGNFPGRFSGRQFSNSRSEMNVSTLELGDSALYLCASSAGEGTEAFFGQGTRLTVV.

This clonotype was counted between two and nine times. The rearrangement links TRBV7-9 to TRBJ2-1; D gene unclear. With 2 bases removed from V and 0 bases from J, the gap between germline ends came to 5 bases. Germline CDR1 is SEHNR and CDR2 is FQNEAQ (reference sequence). The CDR3 runs to 14 residues. The CDR3 bases are TGTGCCAGCAGCTTAATTCTCTCCTACAATGAGCAGTTCTTC. It specifies CASSLILSYNEQFF.

This clonotype was found many times. The chain uses TRBV7-8 and TRBJ2-1; 8 bases match TRBD1. The CDR3 has 15 amino acids. V lost 1 base and J lost 2; bases outside the gene matches: 1. Per the germline V gene, CDR1 is SGHVS and CDR2 is FQNEAQ. The CDR3 loop is CASSLVRGPYNEQFF. The CDR3, as DNA: TGTGCCAGCAGCTTAGTCAGGGGGCCCTACAATGAGCAGTTCTTC.

On this clonotype: This clone may be a read error of a much larger clone one base away. This chain links TRBV20-1 with TRBJ2-5; 8 nucleotides match TRBD2. Trimming at V came to 7 bases and at J to 4 bases, leaving 11 bases not matched to a gene. CDR1 and CDR2 from the germline V gene are DFQATT and SNEGSKA (reference sequence). This CDR3 is 14 amino acids long. The CDR3 bases are TGCAGTGTGACTCAAGCGGGAGTAGTAGAGACCCAGTACTTC. Protein sequence: CSVTQAGVVETQYF.

The chain carries TRBV12-3 or TRBV12-4 and TRBJ1-1; D is ambiguous. With 11 bases removed from V and 9 bases from J, the gap between germline ends came to 25 bases. The CDR3 has 14 amino acids. CDR3 protein: CAGIPRSGWSKAFF. The CDR3 DNA reads TGTGCCGGCATCCCACGTTCGGGGTGGTCGAAAGCTTTCTTT.

As regards this clonotype: A read error may account for a junction end that differs from germline. The genes are TRBV6-2 or TRBV6-3 and TRBJ1-1; D gene unclear. In germline, CDR1 is MNHEY, CDR2 SVGEGT. CDR3 size: 12 residues. The CDR3 is CAGSLVNTEAFF. In nucleotides, the CDR3 is TGTGCCGGCAGTCTCGTGAACACTGAAGCTTTCTTT.

There are a few counts of this clonotype. The chain combines TRBV7-9 with TRBJ2-3; 8 bases fit TRBD2. V gave up 3 bases and J gave up 2 bases; unmatched junction bases: 4. The V gene's germline CDR1 is SEHNR and CDR2 FQNEAQ (reference sequence). The CDR3 totals 15 residues. The CDR3 here is CASSFLAGFTDTQYF. The CDR3 DNA sequence: TGTGCCAGCAGCTTTCTAGCGGGTTTCACAGATACGCAGTATTTT.

This rearrangement joins TRBV6-2 or TRBV6-3 to TRBJ1-2, with D unresolved. Trimming removed 2 bases from V and 5 bases from J, with 9 bases in between. Per the germline V gene, CDR1 is MNHEY and CDR2 is SVGEGT. CDR3 length: 13 residues. In DNA, the CDR3 is TGTGCCAGCAGTTACCAGGACTCTTATGGCTACACCTTC. Translating gives CASSYQDSYGYTF.

V gene TRBV10-2 combines with J gene TRBJ1-2; TRBD1 agrees at 9 bases. J lost 6 bases, V lost 0 bases, and 2 bases had no gene match. This CDR3 region has 14 residues. Per the germline V gene, CDR1 is WSHSY and CDR2 is SAAADI. The CDR3 loop reads CASSESTGGNGYTF. The CDR3 region has the DNA TGCGCCAGCAGTGAGTCGACAGGGGGTAATGGCTACACCTTC.

There are many counts of this clonotype. The chain carries TRBV6-1 and TRBJ2-5; 12 nucleotides match TRBD1. CDR3 size: 16 residues. Germline-derived CDR1 and CDR2 are MNHNS and SASEGT. The V segment lost 4 bases and the J segment 4 bases; nucleotides outside the gene matches: 7. The CDR3 loop reads CASSGGQGAQGETQYF. The CDR3 DNA reads as TGTGCCAGCAGTGGGGGACAGGGGGCGCAAGGAGAGACCCAGTACTTC.

This clonotype was counted only a few times. This CDR3 reads CASSQGTPRLYGYTF. The CDR3 DNA is TGTGCCAGCAGCCAGGGAACGCCCCGGCTTTATGGCTACACCTTC. The chain joins TRBV6-2 or TRBV6-3 to TRBJ1-2; the D gene is possibly TRBD1 (5 bases). V lost 6 bases and J lost 5, with 19 bases in between. The CDR3 length is 15 residues. CDR1 and CDR2 from the germline V gene are MNHEY and SVGEGT.

The chain is built from TRBV4-2 and TRBJ2-1; TRBD2 aligns across 15 bases. Losses at the gene ends were 5 bases for V and 6 bases for J; bases not matched to a gene: 5. Germline V gene sequence: CDR1 LGHNA, CDR2 YNFKEQ. The length of the CDR3 is 16 residues. Here the CDR3 reads CASSEPGLAGGNEQFF. In DNA, the CDR3 is TGTGCCAGCAGCGAACCGGGACTAGCGGGAGGCAATGAGCAGTTCTTC.

The chain uses TRBV25-1 and TRBJ1-1; 7 nucleotides match TRBD1. From germline, CDR1 is MGHDK and CDR2 SYGVNS. Losses at the gene ends were 5 bases for V and 1 base for J; bases not matched to a gene: 7. The CDR3 has 15 amino acids. The CDR3 DNA is TGTGCCAGCAGTCCCGCAGGACAGGCGAACACTGAAGCTTTCTTT. Its translation is CASSPAGQANTEAFF.

This clonotype came up a few times. The DNA of the CDR3 is TGTGCCAGCAGCCAAGGCACGGGTTGGGGTTACGAGCAGTACTTC. Protein product: CASSQGTGWGYEQYF. This rearrangement joins TRBV3-1 to TRBJ2-7; D unresolved. Per the germline V gene, CDR1 is LGHDT and CDR2 is YNNKEL (reference sequence). The CDR3 loop spans 15 amino acids. V was shortened by 1 base and J by 4 bases, with 14 bases between the two germline ends.

Concerning this clonotype itself: A much larger clone lies one base from this, so it may be a read error. V usage is TRBV6-2 or TRBV6-3 and J usage is TRBJ2-7, with a weak D call TRBD2 (5 bases). Germline loops: CDR1 MNHEY, CDR2 SVGEGT. V was cut by 4 bases and J by 3 bases, with 16 bases left in between. The CDR3 is 15 amino acids. CDR3 residues: CASSCTGREFYEQYF. CDR3 DNA: TGTGCCAGCAGTTGCACCGGACGGGAATTCTACGAGCAGTACTTC.

Only a few counts were recorded for this clonotype. The gene calls are TRBV18 and TRBJ1-1; D gene ambiguous. V was pared by 2 bases and J by 2 bases, with 9 bases between. This CDR3 is 14 amino acids long. Looked up from germline, CDR1 is KGHSH and CDR2 is LQKENI. The CDR3 coding sequence is TGTGCCAGCTCACCAAGGTCAGCTAACACTGAAGCTTTCTTT. Translating it yields CASSPRSANTEAFF.

This clonotype was recorded at least ten times. This rearrangement joins TRBV6-2 or TRBV6-3 to TRBJ2-7; 7 nucleotides match TRBD1. V gave up 11 bases and J gave up 3 bases; unmatched junction bases: 7. Germline V gene lookup returns CDR1 MNHEY and CDR2 SVGEGT. The CDR3 is 12 residues long. The CDR3, as DNA: TGTGCCGTTGGGACAGAACTCTACGAGCAGTACTTC. Translating gives CAVGTELYEQYF.

The gene calls are TRBV10-1 and TRBJ2-7; D possibly corresponds to TRBD2 (6 bases). Germline V CDR1 and CDR2: WNHNN, SYGVQD (reference sequence). Trimming took off 3 bases at V and 0 bases at J, with 9 bases between the two ends. This CDR3 spans 14 amino acids. CDR3 region: CASSDGGNSYEQYF. Written as DNA, the CDR3 is TGCGCCAGCAGTGACGGCGGGAACTCCTACGAGCAGTACTTC.

This chain uses TRBV3-1 with TRBJ2-2; 8 bases agree with TRBD1. J was trimmed by 0 bases and V by 4 bases; bases with no gene match: 7. The CDR3 sequence is 17 residues long. The germline V gene has CDR1 LGHDT and CDR2 YNNKEL (reference sequence). Here the CDR3 reads CASSLYRDRSNTGELFF. Written as DNA, the CDR3 is TGTGCCAGCAGCCTTTACCGGGACAGGTCGAACACCGGGGAGCTGTTTTTT. Filled out from reference TRBV3-1 and TRBJ2-2, the complete variable domain reads DTAVSQTPKYLVTQMGNDKSIKCEQNLGHDTMYWYKQDSKKFLKIMFSYNNKELIINETVPNRFSPKSPDKAHLNLHINSLELGDSAVYFCASSLYRDRSNTGELFFGEGSRLTVL.